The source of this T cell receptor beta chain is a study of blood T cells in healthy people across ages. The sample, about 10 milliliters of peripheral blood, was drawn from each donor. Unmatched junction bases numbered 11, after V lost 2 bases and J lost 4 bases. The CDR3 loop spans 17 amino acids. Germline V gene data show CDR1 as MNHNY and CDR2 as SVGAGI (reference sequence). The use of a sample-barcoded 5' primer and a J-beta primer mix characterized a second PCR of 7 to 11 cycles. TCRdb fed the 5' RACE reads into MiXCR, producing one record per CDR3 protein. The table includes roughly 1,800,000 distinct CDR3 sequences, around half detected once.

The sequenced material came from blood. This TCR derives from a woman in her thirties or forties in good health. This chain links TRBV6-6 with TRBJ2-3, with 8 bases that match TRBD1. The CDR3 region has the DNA TGTGCCAGCAGTTACCCGCAAGCAGGGGGCTATCCAGATACGCAGTATTTT. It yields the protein CASSYPQAGGYPDTQYF.